The clone carrying this TCR beta chain appeared once. Its matching antigen is unknown. Extracted RNA was reverse transcribed into cDNA, the sequencing template. Profiled with immunoSEQ multiplex PCR; TCRdb holds only in-frame clones, not every one. Here the sample spans 140,000 to 150,000 clones, under 60% being singletons. This sample stems from a study of CD8+ T cells in alopecia areata. Notes on the study in general: With patients, TCR sharing proved less clear than in mice, a difference possibly related to HLA.

This CDR3 comprises 14 residues. V lost 2 bases and J lost 1, with 8 bases in between. The germline V gene encodes CDR1 KGHSH and CDR2 LQKENI. The material sequenced was CD4+ T cells sorted from blood, taken at week 0. This sequence joins TRBV18 and TRBJ1-1; D is unresolved. The TCR comes from a human donor with alopecia areata. The DNA of the CDR3 is TGTGCCAGCTCACCAATACGGGGGAACACTGAAGCTTTCTTT. This encodes CASSPIRGNTEAFF. Filled out from reference TRBV18 and TRBJ1-1, the complete variable domain reads NAGVMQNPRHLVRRRGQEARLRCSPMKGHSHVYWYRQLPEEGLKFMVYLQKENIIDESGMPKERFSAEFPKEGPSILRIQQVVRGDSAAYFCASSPIRGNTEAFFGQGTRLTVV.